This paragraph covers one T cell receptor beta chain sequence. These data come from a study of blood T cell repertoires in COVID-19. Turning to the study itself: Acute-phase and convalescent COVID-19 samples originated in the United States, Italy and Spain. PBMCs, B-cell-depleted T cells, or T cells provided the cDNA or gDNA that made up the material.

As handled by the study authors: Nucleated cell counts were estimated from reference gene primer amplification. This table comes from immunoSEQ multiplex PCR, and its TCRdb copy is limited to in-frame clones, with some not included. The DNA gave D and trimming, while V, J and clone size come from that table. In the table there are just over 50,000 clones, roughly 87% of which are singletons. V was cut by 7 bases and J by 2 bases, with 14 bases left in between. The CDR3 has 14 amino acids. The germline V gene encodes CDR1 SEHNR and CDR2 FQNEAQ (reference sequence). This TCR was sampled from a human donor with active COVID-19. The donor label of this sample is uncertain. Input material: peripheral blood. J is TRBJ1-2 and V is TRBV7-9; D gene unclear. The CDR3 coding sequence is TGTGCCAGCACCCCGTCGGGGTCCAACTATGGCTACACCTTC. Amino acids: CASTPSGSNYGYTF.